Each of the 3 T cell receptor beta chains below was sequenced from the same sample in a study of tumor-infiltrating lymphocytes in localized non-small cell lung cancer. TCRdb's table, derived via immunoSEQ multiplex PCR, lists solely in-frame clones and lacks some. The sample contains fewer than 4,000 clones, 66% of which appear only once. The material sequenced was uninvolved lung tissue not adjacent to the tumor. The receptor source for this set is a human donor with non-small cell lung cancer.

The chain recombines TRBV4-1 with TRBJ2-7, with TRBD2 identical over 15 bases. Trimming took 4 bases from V and 4 from J; bases not matched to a gene: 14. The V gene's germline CDR1 is MGHRA and CDR2 YSYEKL. The CDR3 has 19 amino acids. The CDR3 sequence is CASSRVPGLAGGGSYEQYF. As DNA, the CDR3 is TGCGCCAGCAGCCGAGTCCCGGGACTAGCGGGAGGTGGTTCTTACGAGCAGTACTTC.

The rearrangement links TRBV7-2 to TRBJ1-2; D gene unclear. The V gene lost 1 base and the J gene lost 4 bases, with 7 bases spanning the gap. This CDR3 has 13 residues. Germline CDR1 reads SGHTA; CDR2 reads FQGNSA. CDR3 sequence (DNA): TGTGCCAGCAGCTTAGGAGGGTTCTATGGCTACACCTTC. This sequence encodes CASSLGGFYGYTF.

The chain joins TRBV18 to TRBJ2-6, with 7 bases matching TRBD1. V shed 1 base, J shed 1 base, and the junction held 10 bases outside the gene matches. CDR1 and CDR2 (germline): KGHSH, LQKENI. The CDR3 extends over 19 amino acids. The chain's CDR3 is CASSPLKLDRLSGANVLTF. The DNA for the CDR3 is TGTGCCAGCTCACCACTAAAGCTGGACAGGCTGTCTGGGGCCAACGTCCTGACTTTC.